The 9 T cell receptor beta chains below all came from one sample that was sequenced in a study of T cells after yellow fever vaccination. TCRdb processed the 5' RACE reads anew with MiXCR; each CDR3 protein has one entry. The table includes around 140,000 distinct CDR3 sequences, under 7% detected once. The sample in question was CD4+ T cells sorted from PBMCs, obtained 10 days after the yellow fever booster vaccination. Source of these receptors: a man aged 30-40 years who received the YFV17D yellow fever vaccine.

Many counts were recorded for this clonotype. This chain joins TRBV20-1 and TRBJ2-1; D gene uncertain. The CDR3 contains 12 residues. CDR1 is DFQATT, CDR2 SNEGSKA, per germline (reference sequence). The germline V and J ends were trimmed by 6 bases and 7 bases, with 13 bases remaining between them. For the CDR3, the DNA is TGCAGTGCCCCGGAGACCGGTAATGAGCAGTTCTTC. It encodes CSAPETGNEQFF.

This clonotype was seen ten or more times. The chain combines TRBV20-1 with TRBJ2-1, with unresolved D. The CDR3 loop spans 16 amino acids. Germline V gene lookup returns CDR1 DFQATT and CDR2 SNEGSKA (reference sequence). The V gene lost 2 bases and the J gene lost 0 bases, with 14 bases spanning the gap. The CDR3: CSARIAPDPSYNEQFF. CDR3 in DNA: TGCAGTGCTAGAATCGCCCCGGATCCCTCCTACAATGAGCAGTTCTTC.

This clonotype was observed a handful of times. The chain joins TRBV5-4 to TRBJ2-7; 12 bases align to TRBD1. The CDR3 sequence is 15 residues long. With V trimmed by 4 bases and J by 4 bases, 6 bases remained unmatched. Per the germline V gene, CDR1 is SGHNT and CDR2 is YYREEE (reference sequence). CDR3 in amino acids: CASSVGTGGWYEQYF. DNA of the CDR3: TGTGCCAGCAGCGTCGGGACAGGGGGCTGGTACGAGCAGTACTTC. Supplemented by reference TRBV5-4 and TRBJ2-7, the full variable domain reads ETGVTQSPTHLIKTRGQQVTLRCSSQSGHNTVSWYQQALGQGPQFIFQYYREEENGRGNFPPRFSGLQFPNYSSELNVNALELDDSALYLCASSVGTGGWYEQYFGPGTRLTVT.

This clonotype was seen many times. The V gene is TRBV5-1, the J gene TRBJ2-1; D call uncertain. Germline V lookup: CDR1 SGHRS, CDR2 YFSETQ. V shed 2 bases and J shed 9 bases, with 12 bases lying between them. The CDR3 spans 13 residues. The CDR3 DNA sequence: TGCGCCAGCAGCTTCTCTGAAGTATCTGAGCAGTTCTTC. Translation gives CASSFSEVSEQFF.

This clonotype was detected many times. The CDR3: CARSGTSGRAWNEQFF. CDR3 sequence (DNA): TGCGCCAGAAGCGGGACTAGCGGGAGGGCTTGGAATGAGCAGTTCTTC. The chain couples TRBV5-1 to TRBJ2-1, with 16 bases aligning to TRBD2. The germline gives CDR1 SGHRS, CDR2 YFSETQ. V was clipped by 8 bases and J by 7 bases; unmatched bases: 9. The CDR3 has 16 residues.

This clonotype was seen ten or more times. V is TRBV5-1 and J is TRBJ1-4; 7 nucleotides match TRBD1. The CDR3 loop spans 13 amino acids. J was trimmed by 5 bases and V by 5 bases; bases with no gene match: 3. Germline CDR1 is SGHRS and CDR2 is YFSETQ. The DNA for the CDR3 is TGCGCCAGCAGTTGGGACAGCAATGAAAAACTGTTTTTT. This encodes CASSWDSNEKLFF.

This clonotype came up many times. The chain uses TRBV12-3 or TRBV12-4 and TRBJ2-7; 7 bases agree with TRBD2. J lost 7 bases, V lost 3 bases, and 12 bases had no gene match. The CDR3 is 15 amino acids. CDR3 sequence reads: CASSFGGRGIGEQYF. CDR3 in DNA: TGTGCCAGCAGTTTTGGAGGGAGGGGTATTGGGGAGCAGTACTTC.

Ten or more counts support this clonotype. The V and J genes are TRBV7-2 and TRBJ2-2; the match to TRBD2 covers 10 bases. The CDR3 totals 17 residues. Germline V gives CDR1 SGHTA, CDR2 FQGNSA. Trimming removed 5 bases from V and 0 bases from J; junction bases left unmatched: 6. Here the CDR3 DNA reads TGTGCCAGCAGCCACCCTAGCGGGAGACCGAACACCGGGGAGCTGTTTTTT. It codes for CASSHPSGRPNTGELFF. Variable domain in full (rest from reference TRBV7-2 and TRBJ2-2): GAGVSQSPSNKVTEKGKDVELRCDPISGHTALYWYRQSLGQGLEFLIYFQGNSAPDKSGLPSDRFSAERTGGSVSTLTIQRTQQEDSAVYLCASSHPSGRPNTGELFFGEGSRLTVL.

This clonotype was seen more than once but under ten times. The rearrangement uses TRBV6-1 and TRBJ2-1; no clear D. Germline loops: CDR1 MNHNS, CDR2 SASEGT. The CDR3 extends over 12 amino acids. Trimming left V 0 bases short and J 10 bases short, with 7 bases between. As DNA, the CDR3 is TGTGCCAGCAGTGAAGCGTGGCAGGAGCAGTTCTTC. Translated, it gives CASSEAWQEQFF.